This entry concerns a single T cell receptor (beta chain). In assigning cohorts, the study relied on participant-reported clinical history. All recovered Cohort 3 donors got two negative PCRs, got clearance, or saw symptom resolution. Per the original data handling: Estimation of nucleated cell counts was performed using reference gene primer amplification. Repertoires were generated with immunoSEQ multiplex PCR, while TCRdb's copy carries only in-frame clones and drops some. V, J and clone size were drawn from that table, and D and trimming were deduced from the DNA. Of roughly 160,000 clones listed, 80% were seen once; the top ten hold around 3.2%. With V trimmed by 6 bases and J by 1 base, 2 bases remained unmatched. The CDR3 has 14 amino acids. CDR1 MNHEY and CDR2 SVGAGI come from the germline V gene. The data were taken from a study of blood T cell repertoires in COVID-19. About the research overall: Acute and convalescent COVID-19 specimens originated in the United States, Italy and Spain.

The clonotype was recovered from a woman aged 55-75 years who had recovered from COVID-19. This chain links TRBV6-5 with TRBJ2-2; 7 bases match TRBD1. Input material: PBMCs or T cells enriched from blood (not recorded which). The chain's CDR3 is CASSRTGNTGELFF. CDR3 nucleotide sequence: TGTGCCAGCAGCCGGACAGGGAACACCGGGGAGCTGTTTTTT.